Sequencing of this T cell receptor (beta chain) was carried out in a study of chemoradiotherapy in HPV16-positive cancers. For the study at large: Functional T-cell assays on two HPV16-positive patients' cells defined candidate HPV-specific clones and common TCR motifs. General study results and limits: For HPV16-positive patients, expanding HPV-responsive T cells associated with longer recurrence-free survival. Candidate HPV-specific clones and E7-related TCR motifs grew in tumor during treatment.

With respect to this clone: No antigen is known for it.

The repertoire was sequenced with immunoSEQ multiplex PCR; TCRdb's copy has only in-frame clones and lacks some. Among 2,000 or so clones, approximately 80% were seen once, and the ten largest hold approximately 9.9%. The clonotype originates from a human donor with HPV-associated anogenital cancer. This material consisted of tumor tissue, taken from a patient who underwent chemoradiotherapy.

The CDR3 DNA sequence: TGCGCCAGCAGCGGGACAGAGGGGGGTAATTCACCCCTCCACTTT. Translating it yields CASSGTEGGNSPLHF. The rearrangement uses TRBV5-1 and TRBJ1-6; 7 bases agree with TRBD1. Germline V gives CDR1 SGHRS, CDR2 YFSETQ. V was clipped by 4 bases and J by 6 bases; unmatched bases: 7. The CDR3 is made up of 15 amino acids.